This passage covers 19 T cell receptor beta chains from one sample sequenced in a study of blood T cell repertoires in COVID-19. Measured with immunoSEQ multiplex PCR; TCRdb has only the in-frame clones, and not every one. The top ten hold 10% of the sample, which has roughly 36,000 clones, around 86% seen once. The sequenced sample consisted of peripheral blood. Source of these receptors: an older man with active COVID-19.

The chain links TRBV11-2 to TRBJ2-3; D ambiguous. With 1 base removed from V and 2 bases from J, the gap between germline ends came to 7 bases. The CDR3 length is 14 residues. CDR1 and CDR2 (germline): SGHAT, FQNNGV. CDR3 loop: CASSLGALTDTQYF. The CDR3 DNA reads TGTGCCAGCAGCTTAGGGGCCCTCACAGATACGCAGTATTTT.

This clone was found once. The chain employs TRBV29-1 and TRBJ2-1; 7 positions agree with TRBD1. Germline CDR1 is SQVTM and CDR2 is ANQGSEA. The CDR3 is made up of 16 amino acids. Trimming at V came to 4 bases and at J to 6 bases, leaving 15 bases not matched to a gene. The DNA for the CDR3 is TGCAGCGTTGGCTTGGTTCGACAGGGCAGGGTCAATGAGCAGTTCTTC. Its translation: CSVGLVRQGRVNEQFF.

V is TRBV7-2 and J is TRBJ2-7, with a weak D call TRBD1 (6 bases). Germline-derived CDR1 and CDR2 are SGHTA and FQGNSA. This CDR3 is 14 amino acids long. Trimming cost V 4 bases and J 6 bases, with 16 bases left between them. CDR3 sequence reads: CASSSLLQGSEQYF. The CDR3 nucleotides are TGTGCCAGCAGCTCACTTTTACAGGGTTCCGAGCAGTACTTC.

The V call is TRBV5-4, the J call TRBJ2-2; 9 positions match TRBD1. Per the germline V gene, CDR1 is SGHNT and CDR2 is YYREEE (reference sequence). V dropped 3 bases and J dropped 3; count of bases not matched to a gene: 6. The CDR3 sequence is 16 residues long. This CDR3 is CASSSRQGGDTGELFF. The CDR3 DNA reads TGTGCCAGCAGCTCCCGACAGGGGGGGGACACCGGGGAGCTGTTTTTT.

V usage is TRBV5-1 and J usage is TRBJ1-6; TRBD1 aligns across 10 bases. The V segment lost 4 bases and the J segment 4 bases; nucleotides outside the gene matches: 5. The CDR3 loop spans 16 amino acids. Germline CDR1 reads SGHRS; CDR2 reads YFSETQ. The CDR3 reads CASSPGQGGYNSPLHF. In nucleotides, the CDR3 is TGCGCCAGCAGCCCAGGACAGGGGGGGTATAATTCACCCCTCCACTTT.

The genes are TRBV28 and TRBJ1-1; D gene ambiguous. The CDR3 is 15 residues long. The germline gives CDR1 MDHEN, CDR2 SYDVKM. V lost 2 bases to trimming and J lost 5 bases, with 15 bases between them. CDR3 sequence reads: CASSLPGWLGTEAFF. The CDR3, as DNA: TGTGCCAGCAGTTTACCGGGATGGTTGGGTACTGAAGCTTTCTTT.

This clone was detected a few times. The chain is built from TRBV6-1 and TRBJ1-2; D ambiguous. Germline V CDR1 and CDR2: MNHNS, SASEGT. This CDR3 is 15 amino acids long. The V end lost 0 bases, the J end lost 5 bases, and 13 bases lay between the germline ends. The CDR3 loop reads CASSEAVTGSYGYTF. In DNA form, the CDR3 reads TGTGCCAGCAGTGAAGCGGTCACCGGGAGTTATGGCTACACCTTC.

The chain links TRBV5-1 to TRBJ2-3, with 12 bases lining up with TRBD2. Germline CDR1 reads SGHRS; CDR2 reads YFSETQ. With V trimmed by 1 base and J by 5 bases, 11 bases remained unmatched. The CDR3 has 18 amino acids. In DNA form, the CDR3 reads TGCGCCAGCAGCTTGACCGACGCTAGCGGGAGGGCCAGAGATACGCAGTATTTT. Amino acids: CASSLTDASGRARDTQYF.

The V call is TRBV5-1, the J call TRBJ2-7, with 9 nucleotides matching TRBD1. Germline loops: CDR1 SGHRS, CDR2 YFSETQ. Trimming took 4 bases from V and 6 from J; bases not matched to a gene: 8. The CDR3 is 14 residues long. The CDR3 is CASSVGQGPFEQYF. The CDR3 bases are TGCGCCAGCAGCGTGGGACAGGGCCCCTTCGAGCAGTACTTC.

This chain links TRBV7-2 with TRBJ2-7; 9 bases are a match to TRBD1. V gave up 1 base and J gave up 3 bases; unmatched junction bases: 1. The CDR3 length is 14 residues. Germline V gene sequence: CDR1 SGHTA, CDR2 FQGNSA. CDR3 loop: CASSLGGQGYEQYF. CDR3 coding DNA: TGTGCCAGCAGCTTAGGGGGACAGGGCTACGAGCAGTACTTC.

The chain couples TRBV28 to TRBJ2-7; TRBD1 matches 7 bases. Trimming took 3 bases from V and 3 from J; bases not matched to a gene: 5. This CDR3 is 14 amino acids long. CDR1 MDHEN and CDR2 SYDVKM come from the germline V gene. CDR3 sequence (DNA): TGTGCCAGCAGTTTCCGGGACAGACACTACGAGCAGTACTTC. Its protein is CASSFRDRHYEQYF.

This sequence joins TRBV12-3 or TRBV12-4 and TRBJ2-2; D remains unclear. The CDR3 spans 13 residues. Trimming took off 5 bases at V and 4 bases at J, with 8 bases between the two ends. CDR3 DNA sequence: TGTGCCAGCAGTCCCCTGAGCACCGGGGAGCTGTTTTTT. Protein sequence: CASSPLSTGELFF.

This clone was seen only a few times. The chain employs TRBV6-2 or TRBV6-3 and TRBJ1-2; D is uncertain. The CDR3 totals 13 residues. Trimming stripped 4 bases from V and 1 base from J, with 7 bases between. The germline V gene encodes CDR1 MNHEY and CDR2 SVGEGT. CDR3 region: CASSFFLNYGYTF. Written as DNA, the CDR3 is TGTGCCAGCAGTTTTTTCCTTAACTATGGCTACACCTTC.

CDR3 in amino acids: CASTGTGISNQPQHF. Written as DNA, the CDR3 is TGTGCCAGCACGGGGACAGGGATTAGCAATCAGCCCCAGCATTTT. The chain couples TRBV2 to TRBJ1-5; 9 bases fit TRBD1. The V gene's germline CDR1 is SNHLY and CDR2 FYNNEI. The V gene end was trimmed by 7 bases and the J gene end by 0 bases; junction bases not matched to a gene: 4. The CDR3 contains 15 residues.

The V gene is TRBV7-2, the J gene TRBJ1-2; 9 bases agree with TRBD1. Germline V lookup: CDR1 SGHTA, CDR2 FQGNSA. The ends lost 2 bases at V and 5 bases at J; junction bases unmatched: 6. The CDR3 is 15 residues long. The CDR3 sequence: CASSLSRDRVYGYTF. CDR3 nucleotide sequence: TGTGCCAGCAGCTTAAGCCGGGACAGGGTGTATGGCTACACCTTC.

V gene TRBV10-2 combines with J gene TRBJ2-7, with 9 bases that match TRBD2. In germline, CDR1 is WSHSY, CDR2 SAAADI. V lost 4 bases, J lost 1 base, and 5 bases stayed unmatched. The CDR3 has 15 amino acids. The CDR3 DNA is TGCGCCAGCAGTGGGCCGGGACTAGCATCCTACGAGCAGTACTTC. It encodes CASSGPGLASYEQYF.

This chain links TRBV6-6 with TRBJ2-7; 8 bases align to TRBD1. CDR3 length: 13 residues. V was pared by 4 bases and J by 3 bases, with 2 bases of the junction left unmatched. Germline V gene sequence: CDR1 MNHNY, CDR2 SVGAGI (reference sequence). The CDR3 loop reads CASSSGGYYEQYF. The CDR3 DNA reads as TGTGCCAGCAGTTCAGGGGGCTACTACGAGCAGTACTTC.

This clone was seen only once. The chain joins TRBV18 to TRBJ1-4; 7 nucleotides match TRBD1. Germline V gene lookup returns CDR1 KGHSH and CDR2 LQKENI. The CDR3 has 15 amino acids. The junction had 14 bases not matched to a gene; V was cut back by 8 bases and J by 8 bases. This chain's CDR3 is CASRLRTGQEEKLFF. The CDR3, as DNA: TGTGCCAGCCGACTTAGGACAGGCCAAGAAGAAAAACTGTTTTTT.

This chain joins TRBV7-2 and TRBJ2-7, with 11 bases aligning to TRBD2. V gave up 0 bases and J gave up 4 bases; unmatched junction bases: 8. Germline V gives CDR1 SGHTA, CDR2 FQGNSA. CDR3 length equals 17 residues. The CDR3 nucleotides read TGTGCCAGCAGCTTAGCGTTTGGGCTAGCGGGAGGTTACGAGCAGTACTTC. Its translation is CASSLAFGLAGGYEQYF.